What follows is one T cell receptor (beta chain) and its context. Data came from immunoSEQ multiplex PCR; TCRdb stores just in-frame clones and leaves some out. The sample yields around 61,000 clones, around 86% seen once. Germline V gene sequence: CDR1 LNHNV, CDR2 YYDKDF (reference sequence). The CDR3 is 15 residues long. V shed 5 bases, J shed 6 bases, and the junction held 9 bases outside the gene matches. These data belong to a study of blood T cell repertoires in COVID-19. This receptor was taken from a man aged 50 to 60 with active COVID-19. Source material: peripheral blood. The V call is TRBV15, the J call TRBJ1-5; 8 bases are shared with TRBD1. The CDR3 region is CATSGTGGTGQPQHF. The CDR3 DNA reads TGTGCCACCAGCGGTACAGGGGGTACGGGTCAGCCCCAGCATTTT. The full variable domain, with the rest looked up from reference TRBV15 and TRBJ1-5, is DAMVIQNPRYQVTQFGKPVTLSCSQTLNHNVMYWYQQKSSQAPKLLFHYYDKDFNNEADTPDNFQSRRPNTSFCFLDIRSPGLGDTAMYLCATSGTGGTGQPQHFGDGTRLSIL.